This T cell receptor (beta chain) came from a study of blood T cell repertoires in COVID-19. Study-level information: Material from acute and convalescent COVID-19 was sourced from the United States, Italy and Spain. Sources were T cells, B-cell-depleted T cells, or PBMCs; the material itself was cDNA or gDNA.

Participant-reported clinical history was the basis for cohort assignment. V lost 6 bases to trimming and J lost 5 bases; unmatched junction nucleotides: 5. Germline CDR1 KGHSH, CDR2 LQKENI. CDR3 length equals 13 residues. Study processing details: Reference gene primer amplification gave nucleated cell count estimates. Using immunoSEQ multiplex PCR, the repertoire was profiled, and TCRdb retains in-frame clones only, with some absent. The V and J calls and clone size come from that table; D and trimming were worked out from the DNA. This sample yields approximately 240,000 clones, of which 87% are seen a single time; about 6% belongs to the top ten.

Specimen: PBMCs or T cells enriched from blood (not recorded which). The chain couples TRBV18 to TRBJ2-3; 7 nucleotides align to TRBD2. This TCR derives from a woman younger than 45 with acute COVID-19. CDR3 amino acids: CASSPIAGDTQYF. CDR3 DNA sequence: TGTGCCAGCTCTCCTATAGCGGGAGATACGCAGTATTTT.